The 15 T cell receptor beta chains below were found in one sample sequenced in a study of beta chain features in type 1 diabetes. The sequenced template was cDNA made from the entire isolated RNA. Libraries were prepared by immunoSEQ multiplex PCR; TCRdb keeps only in-frame clonotypes and omits some of them. Among about 360,000 clones listed, 10% to 15% were seen once. Sequences were obtained from naive CD4+ T cells from blood. The receptors derive from a man younger than 35 in good health.

A few counts support this clone. The J gene is TRBJ2-7, the V gene TRBV28; D is undetermined. V was trimmed by 4 bases and J by 0 bases, leaving 16 bases between them. The CDR3 totals 16 residues. Germline assignment: CDR1 MDHEN and CDR2 SYDVKM. The CDR3 spells CASSSLGQASSYEQYF. CDR3 bases: TGTGCCAGCAGTTCCCTTGGGCAGGCGAGCTCCTACGAGCAGTACTTC. Using reference TRBV28 and TRBJ2-7 for the parts outside the CDR3, the full variable domain is DVKVTQSSRYLVKRTGEKVFLECVQDMDHENMFWYRQDPGLGLRLIYFSYDVKMKEKGDIPEGYSVSREKKERFSLILESASTNQTSMYLCASSSLGQASSYEQYFGPGTRLTVT.

The sample holds a few counts of this clone. This chain links TRBV6-5 with TRBJ1-6; D is possibly TRBD1 (6 bases). The V gene lost 0 bases and the J gene lost 14 bases, with 20 bases spanning the gap. The CDR3 length is 16 residues. Per germline, CDR1 MNHEY and CDR2 SVGAGI. CDR3 coding DNA: TGTGCCAGCAGTTACTCCTTGGGACAAGGGAGTCGAGCCCTCCACTTT. It translates to CASSYSLGQGSRALHF.

The chain recombines TRBV25-1 with TRBJ1-5; possible D gene TRBD1, 6 bases. V gave up 4 bases and J gave up 7 bases, with 17 bases separating them. This CDR3 comprises 15 residues. Germline CDR1 MGHDK, CDR2 SYGVNS. The CDR3 nucleotides read TGTGCCAGCAGTGGATCTGCGGGGGCATGGCAGCCCCAGCATTTT. It codes for CASSGSAGAWQPQHF.

Written as DNA, the CDR3 is TGTGCCTGGAGTGTAGGACAGGTTACAGATACGCAGTATTTT. It codes for CAWSVGQVTDTQYF. V is TRBV30 and J is TRBJ2-3; TRBD1 agrees at 7 bases. This CDR3 contains 14 residues. Germline assignment: CDR1 GTSNPN and CDR2 SVGIG (reference sequence). V dropped 0 bases and J dropped 3; count of bases not matched to a gene: 3.

This clone was seen a handful of times. J is TRBJ1-1 and V is TRBV7-8; D might be TRBD1 (5 bases). With 5 bases removed from V and 1 base from J, the gap between germline ends came to 11 bases. This CDR3 is built from 14 residues. The germline V gene has CDR1 SGHVS and CDR2 FQNEAQ. CDR3 bases: TGTGCCAGCAGCCGACAAACAGGGAACACTGAAGCTTTCTTT. Translated: CASSRQTGNTEAFF.

This chain joins TRBV5-4 and TRBJ2-7; 7 bases map to TRBD1. Germline loops: CDR1 SGHNT, CDR2 YYREEE (reference sequence). The J segment lost 1 base and the V segment lost 4 bases, leaving 5 bases of the junction unmatched. The CDR3 is 14 residues long. The CDR3: CASSLEGQSYEQYF. The CDR3 nucleotides read TGTGCCAGCAGCCTCGAGGGACAGTCCTACGAGCAGTACTTC.

This clone has only a few counts. V and J are TRBV9 and TRBJ2-4; TRBD2 might be the D (6 bases). Germline loops: CDR1 SGDLS, CDR2 YYNGEE. V was cut by 0 bases and J by 5 bases, with 12 bases left in between. The CDR3 is 15 residues long. The CDR3 sequence: CASSVGKGGQNIQYF. CDR3 coding DNA: TGTGCCAGCAGCGTAGGTAAGGGAGGACAAAACATTCAGTACTTC.

This chain uses TRBV5-1 with TRBJ2-5, with 9 bases lining up with TRBD1. V shed 4 bases, J shed 5 bases, and the junction held 9 bases outside the gene matches. The CDR3 is 15 amino acids. Per the germline V gene, CDR1 is SGHRS and CDR2 is YFSETQ. The CDR3 here is CASSERQGVGETQYF. CDR3 DNA: TGCGCCAGCAGCGAGCGACAGGGGGTTGGCGAGACCCAGTACTTC.

The table lists this clone with a few counts. This rearrangement joins TRBV7-2 to TRBJ2-1; the match to TRBD2 covers 13 bases. Germline trimming cut 1 base from V and 7 bases from J; bases unmatched to any gene: 1. Germline lookup yields CDR1 SGHTA and CDR2 FQGNSA. The CDR3 contains 15 residues. The CDR3 spells CASSLEGLAGNEQFF. DNA of the CDR3: TGTGCCAGCAGCTTAGAGGGACTAGCGGGAAATGAGCAGTTCTTC.

The chain joins TRBV5-1 to TRBJ1-2; D may be TRBD1 (6 bases). The V gene lost 3 bases and the J gene lost 1 base, with 13 bases spanning the gap. The germline V gene encodes CDR1 SGHRS and CDR2 YFSETQ. This CDR3 comprises 15 residues. The CDR3 region has the DNA TGCGCCAGCAGCTCTTCGGACAGACTTAACTATGGCTACACCTTC. It specifies CASSSSDRLNYGYTF.

This clone was counted a few times. J is TRBJ2-3 and V is TRBV28, with 10 bases lining up with TRBD2. This CDR3 comprises 15 residues. J was trimmed by 3 bases and V by 2 bases; bases with no gene match: 2. Germline CDR1 and CDR2: MDHEN and SYDVKM. CDR3 DNA sequence: TGTGCCAGCAGTTTACCAGCGGGAGGGACAGATACGCAGTATTTT. It codes for CASSLPAGGTDTQYF.

The chain joins TRBV5-4 to TRBJ2-7; TRBD1 matches at 12 bases. The J segment lost 2 bases and the V segment lost 4 bases, leaving 4 bases of the junction unmatched. The CDR3 loop spans 15 amino acids. The germline V gene has CDR1 SGHNT and CDR2 YYREEE (reference sequence). The CDR3 nucleotides read TGTGCCAGCAGCCGGGACAGGGGGCGAACCTACGAGCAGTACTTC. It codes for CASSRDRGRTYEQYF.

This sequence joins TRBV7-3 and TRBJ2-1, with 8 bases lining up with TRBD1. CDR1 is SGHTA, CDR2 FQGTGA, per germline. CDR3 length: 17 residues. Trimming removed 5 bases from V and 6 bases from J; junction bases left unmatched: 15. The CDR3, as DNA: TGTGCCAGCAGCCTACATCCGACCAGGGGGCGAGGCAATGAGCAGTTCTTC. This sequence encodes CASSLHPTRGRGNEQFF.

The gene calls are TRBV5-4 and TRBJ2-3, with TRBD2 matching 11 bases. Trimming took 4 bases from V and 5 from J; bases not matched to a gene: 15. The CDR3 spans 18 residues. Germline CDR1 and CDR2: SGHNT and YYREEE (reference sequence). DNA for the CDR3: TGTGCCAGCAGCCCACTAGCGGAACGACTAGCGGGACGAGATACGCAGTATTTT. This encodes CASSPLAERLAGRDTQYF.

This chain uses TRBV18 with TRBJ2-5, with a weak D call TRBD1 (5 bases). The CDR3 covers 13 residues. V gave up 3 bases and J gave up 2 bases, with 7 bases separating them. Germline lookup yields CDR1 KGHSH and CDR2 LQKENI. CDR3 bases: TGTGCCAGCTCACCCAGGGTTCAAGAGACCCAGTACTTC. The encoded protein is CASSPRVQETQYF.